The clone carrying this T cell receptor (beta chain) was counted at least ten times. What it recognizes is unknown. The germline V and J ends were trimmed by 1 base and 7 bases, with 7 bases remaining between them. Germline V gene data show CDR1 as LNHDA and CDR2 as SQIVND (reference sequence). The CDR3 loop spans 13 amino acids. The data originate from a study of molecular identifiers for immune sequencing clone quantification. TCRdb redid the calling of the PCR reads with MiXCR, one entry per CDR3 protein. The sample has about 65,000 distinct CDR3 sequences, around 17% seen once; the top ten hold 1.5%. Study-level results: The sizes of highly expanded clones could be underestimated when identical TCR molecules share a barcode. Clones with over 20 RNA copies captured over 99% of effector molecules but under 1% of naive ones.

The source material was naive CD8+ T cells from blood, with Jurkat cell RNA spiked in. Indicated subset: FACS-sorted CD8+CD4-CCR7+CD45RA+ naive T cells. This receptor was obtained from a human donor in good health. Some libraries in this study had Jurkat cell RNA spiked in. V is TRBV19 and J is TRBJ2-2; D perhaps matches TRBD1 (5 bases). The CDR3 is CASSIVGLGELFF. CDR3 coding DNA: TGTGCCAGTAGTATAGTGGGGCTCGGGGAGCTGTTTTTT.